This entry lists 10 T cell receptor beta chains sequenced from one sample in a study of identical twins listed by TCRdb under 2016. Library construction relied on 5' RACE. The instrument was an Illumina HiSeq 2000. The public reads were reanalyzed by TCRdb: fastp trimming at Q25, MiXCR alignment, in-frame beta chains only. Identical CDR3 proteins give one entry, which carries the most common genes and DNA. The sample profile shows nearly 250,000 distinct CDR3 sequences; about 7.3% of them were found once. The ten largest clones capture roughly 3.7% of the sample. This sample was also put to use in a study of yellow fever vaccine responses in identical twins.

Sequenced material: memory (CD45RO+) T cells sorted from blood. The cell subset or site label, read with the paper, signifies: CD45RO+ enriched T cells. The receptors were sampled from a woman younger than 30 in good health.

This clonotype was found many times. The rearrangement uses TRBV3-1 and TRBJ2-1; 7 positions agree with TRBD2. The germline V gene has CDR1 LGHDT and CDR2 YNNKEL (reference sequence). The ends lost 2 bases at V and 7 bases at J; junction bases unmatched: 11. The CDR3 contains 16 residues. The CDR3 loop reads CASSQRGDRGGNEQFF. The CDR3 DNA is TGTGCCAGCAGCCAACGAGGGGACCGGGGAGGGAATGAGCAGTTCTTC.

This clonotype was observed a handful of times. In nucleotides, the CDR3 is TGTGCCAGCAGGCAGGGGGGCTCCTACAATGAGCAGTTCTTC. It yields the protein CASRQGGSYNEQFF. The gene calls are TRBV28 and TRBJ2-1; TRBD1 is a possible D gene (7 bases). Germline V gene lookup returns CDR1 MDHEN and CDR2 SYDVKM. V shed 6 bases and J shed 0 bases, with 9 bases lying between them. The CDR3 runs 14 residues.

This clonotype was counted ten times or more. This chain links TRBV7-9 with TRBJ2-4; 7 nucleotides match TRBD2. The V gene's germline CDR1 is SEHNR and CDR2 FQNEAQ (reference sequence). The CDR3 loop spans 16 amino acids. The junction had 8 bases not matched to a gene; V was cut back by 5 bases and J by 1 base. CDR3 residues: CASSPGGSRAKNIQYF. The CDR3 DNA is TGTGCCAGCAGCCCGGGCGGGAGTAGGGCCAAAAACATTCAGTACTTC.

This clonotype appeared once. This may stem from a read error, because a much larger clone lies one nucleotide away. This sequence joins TRBV12-3 or TRBV12-4 and TRBJ2-1; D is perhaps TRBD1 (7 bases). The CDR3 has 17 amino acids. The DNA of the CDR3 is TGTGCCATCAGTTTAGTCGGTGGAGGGGGCCGGTACAATGAGCAGTTCTTC. This gives the protein CAISLVGGGGRYNEQFF.

This clonotype was detected only a few times. The rearrangement joins TRBV12-3 or TRBV12-4 to TRBJ2-1; 9 nucleotides line up with TRBD2. The trim removed 3 bases at V and 6 bases at J, leaving 6 bases unmatched. The CDR3 is 15 amino acids. The CDR3 sequence is CASSFSSGAGNEQFF. The CDR3 DNA is TGTGCCAGCAGTTTTTCTAGCGGGGCCGGCAATGAGCAGTTCTTC.

The rearrangement uses TRBV28 and TRBJ1-5; D gene unclear. This CDR3 contains 12 residues. Germline values: CDR1 MDHEN, CDR2 SYDVKM. V was shortened by 8 bases and J by 0 bases, with 5 bases between the two germline ends. The CDR3 is CASCSSNQPQHF. As DNA, the CDR3 is TGTGCCAGCTGTAGTAGCAATCAGCCCCAGCATTTT.

This clonotype was observed at least ten times. V and J are TRBV5-1 and TRBJ2-7; 8 bases match TRBD1. V dropped 3 bases and J dropped 6; count of bases not matched to a gene: 11. CDR1 and CDR2 from the germline V gene are SGHRS and YFSETQ. The CDR3 has 15 amino acids. The CDR3 coding sequence is TGCGCCAGCAGCTCCTCGACAGGGGTTCTCTGCGAGCAGTACGTC. Translated, it gives CASSSSTGVLCEQYV.

This clonotype was seen ten or more times. This rearrangement joins TRBV3-1 to TRBJ1-5; unclear D gene. CDR1 is LGHDT, CDR2 YNNKEL, per germline (reference sequence). Trimming took 1 base from V and 0 from J, leaving 4 bases between them. The CDR3 covers 14 residues. In DNA form, the CDR3 reads TGTGCCAGCAGCCAAGGGCATAGCAATCAGCCCCAGCATTTT. Its translation: CASSQGHSNQPQHF.

This clonotype turned up a few times. The chain joins TRBV5-1 to TRBJ2-5; D not resolved. Trimming removed 2 bases from V and 1 base from J, with 15 bases in between. The CDR3 totals 16 residues. The germline V gene has CDR1 SGHRS and CDR2 YFSETQ. This CDR3 is CASSFNRARAQETQYF. Here the CDR3 DNA reads TGCGCCAGCAGCTTTAATCGCGCTAGGGCCCAAGAGACCCAGTACTTC.

This clonotype was counted only a few times. The chain recombines TRBV29-1 with TRBJ1-1, with D perhaps matching TRBD1 (5 bases). The CDR3 covers 13 residues. CDR1 is SQVTM and CDR2 is ANQGSEA in the germline V gene. Trimming pared 0 bases from V and 10 bases from J, leaving 15 bases between. The CDR3 nucleotides read TGCAGCGTTGAAGATCTAAGAGGGGCAGGAGCTTTCTTT. Translated: CSVEDLRGAGAFF.